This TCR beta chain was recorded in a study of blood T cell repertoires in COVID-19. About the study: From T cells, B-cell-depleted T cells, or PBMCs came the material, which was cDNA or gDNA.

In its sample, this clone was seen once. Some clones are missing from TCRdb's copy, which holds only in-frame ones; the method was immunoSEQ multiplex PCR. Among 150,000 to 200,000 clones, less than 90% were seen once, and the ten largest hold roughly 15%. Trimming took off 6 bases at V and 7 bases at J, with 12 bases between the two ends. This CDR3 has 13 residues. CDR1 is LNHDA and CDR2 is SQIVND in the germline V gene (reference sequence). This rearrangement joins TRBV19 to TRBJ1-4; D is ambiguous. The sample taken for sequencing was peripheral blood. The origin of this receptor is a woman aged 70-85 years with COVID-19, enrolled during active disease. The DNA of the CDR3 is TGTGCCAGTAGCCCTAGGGAGGGTGAAAAACTGTTTTTT. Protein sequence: CASSPREGEKLFF.